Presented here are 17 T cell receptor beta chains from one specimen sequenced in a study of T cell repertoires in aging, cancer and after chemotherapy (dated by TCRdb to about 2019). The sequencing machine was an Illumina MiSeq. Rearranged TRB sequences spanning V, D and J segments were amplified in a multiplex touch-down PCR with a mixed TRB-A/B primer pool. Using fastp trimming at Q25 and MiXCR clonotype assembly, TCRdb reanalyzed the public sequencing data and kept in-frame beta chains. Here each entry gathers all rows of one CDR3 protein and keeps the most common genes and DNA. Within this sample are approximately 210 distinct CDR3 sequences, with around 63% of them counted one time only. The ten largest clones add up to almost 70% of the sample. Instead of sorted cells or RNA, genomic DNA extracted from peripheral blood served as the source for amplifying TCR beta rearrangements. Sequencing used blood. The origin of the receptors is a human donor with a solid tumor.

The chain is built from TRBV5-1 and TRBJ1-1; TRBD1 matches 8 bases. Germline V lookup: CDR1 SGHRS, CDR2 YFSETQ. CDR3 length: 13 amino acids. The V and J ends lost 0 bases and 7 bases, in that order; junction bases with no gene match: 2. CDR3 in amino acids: CASSLEGTGEAFF. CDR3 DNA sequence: TGCGCCAGCAGCTTGGAGGGGACAGGTGAAGCTTTCTTT.

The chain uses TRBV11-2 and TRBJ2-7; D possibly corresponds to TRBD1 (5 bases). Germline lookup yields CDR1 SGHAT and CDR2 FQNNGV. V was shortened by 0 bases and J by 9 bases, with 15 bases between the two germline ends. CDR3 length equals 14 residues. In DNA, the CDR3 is TGTGCCAGCAGCTTAGAGGCAGGGCGGTTTGGGCAGTACTTC. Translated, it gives CASSLEAGRFGQYF.

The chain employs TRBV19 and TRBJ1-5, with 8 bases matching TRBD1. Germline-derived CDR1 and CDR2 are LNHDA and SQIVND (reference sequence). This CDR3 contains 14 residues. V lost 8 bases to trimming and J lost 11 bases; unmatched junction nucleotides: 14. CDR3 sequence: CASSPGQVVGAQHF. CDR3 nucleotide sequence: TGTGCCAGTTCGCCGGGACAGGTCGTGGGGGCCCAGCATTTT.

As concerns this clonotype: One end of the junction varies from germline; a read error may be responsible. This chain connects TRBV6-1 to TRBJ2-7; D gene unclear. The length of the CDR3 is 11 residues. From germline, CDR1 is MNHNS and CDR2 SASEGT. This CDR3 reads CASSEAWVRHF. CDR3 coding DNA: TGTGCCAGCAGTGAAGCGTGGGTCCGGCACTTC.

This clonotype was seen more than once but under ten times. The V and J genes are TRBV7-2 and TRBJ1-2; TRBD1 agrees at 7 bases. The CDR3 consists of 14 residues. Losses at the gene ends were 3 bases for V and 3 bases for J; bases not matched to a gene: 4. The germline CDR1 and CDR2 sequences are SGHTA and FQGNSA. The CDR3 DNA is TGTGCCAGCAGCTTTAGAACAGGGGACTATGGCTACACCTTC. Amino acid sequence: CASSFRTGDYGYTF.

CDR3 nucleotides: TGTGCCAGTAGTATAGACAGGGTCCTGAACACCGGGGAGCTGTTTTTT. This sequence encodes CASSIDRVLNTGELFF. The chain carries TRBV19 and TRBJ2-2; TRBD1 is a possible D gene (5 bases). Per germline, CDR1 LNHDA and CDR2 SQIVND (reference sequence). This CDR3 has 16 residues. Deletions cut 0 bases from V and 1 base from J, with 9 bases between.

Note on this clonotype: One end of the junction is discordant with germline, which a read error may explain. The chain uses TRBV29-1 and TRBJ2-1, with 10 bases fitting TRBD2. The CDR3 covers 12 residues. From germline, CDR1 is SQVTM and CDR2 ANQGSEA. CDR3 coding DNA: TGCAGCGCCCTCATCAGCCTAGCGGGAGTGATCTTC. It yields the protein CSALISLAGVIF.

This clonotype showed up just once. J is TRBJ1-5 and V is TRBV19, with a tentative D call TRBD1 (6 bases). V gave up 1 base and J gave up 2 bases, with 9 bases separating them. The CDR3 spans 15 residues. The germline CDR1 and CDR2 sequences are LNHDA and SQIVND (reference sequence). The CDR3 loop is CASSIGGGRNQPQHF. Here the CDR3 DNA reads TGTGCCAGTAGTATAGGGGGGGGCCGCAATCAGCCCCAGCATTTT. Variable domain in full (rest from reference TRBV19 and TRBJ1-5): DGGITQSPKYLFRKEGQNVTLSCEQNLNHDAMYWYRQDPGQGLRLIYYSQIVNDFQKGDIAEGYSVSREKKESFPLTVTSAQKNPTAFYLCASSIGGGRNQPQHFGDGTRLSIL.

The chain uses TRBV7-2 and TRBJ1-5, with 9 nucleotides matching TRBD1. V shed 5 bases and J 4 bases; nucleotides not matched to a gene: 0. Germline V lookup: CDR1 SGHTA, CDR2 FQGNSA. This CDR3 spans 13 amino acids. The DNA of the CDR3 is TGTGCCAGCAGCGGGACAGGGAATCAGCCCCAGCATTTT. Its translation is CASSGTGNQPQHF.

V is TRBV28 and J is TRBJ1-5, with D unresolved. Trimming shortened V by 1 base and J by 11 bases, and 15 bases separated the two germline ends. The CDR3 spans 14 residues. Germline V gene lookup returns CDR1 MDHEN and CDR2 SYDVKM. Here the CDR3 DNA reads TGTGCCAGCAGTTTATCAGGTACCCTACGTGCCCAGCATTTT. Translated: CASSLSGTLRAQHF.

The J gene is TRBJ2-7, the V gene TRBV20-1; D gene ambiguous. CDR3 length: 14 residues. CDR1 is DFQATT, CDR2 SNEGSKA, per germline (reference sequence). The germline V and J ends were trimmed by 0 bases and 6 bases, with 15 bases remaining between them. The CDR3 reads CSARDDIDGREQYF. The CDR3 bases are TGCAGTGCTAGAGACGACATCGACGGTCGCGAGCAGTACTTC.

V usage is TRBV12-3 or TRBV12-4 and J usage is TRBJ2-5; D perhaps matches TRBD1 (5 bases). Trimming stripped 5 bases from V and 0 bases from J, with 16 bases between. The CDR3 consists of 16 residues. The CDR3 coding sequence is TGTGCCAGCAGTACCGACGATAAGGGGTACCAAGAGACCCAGTACTTC. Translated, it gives CASSTDDKGYQETQYF.

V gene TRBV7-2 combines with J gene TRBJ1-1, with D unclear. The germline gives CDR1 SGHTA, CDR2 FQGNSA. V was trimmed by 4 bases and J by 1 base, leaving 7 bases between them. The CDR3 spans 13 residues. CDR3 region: CASSSAQNTEAFF. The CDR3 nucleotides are TGTGCCAGCAGCTCCGCCCAGAACACTGAAGCTTTCTTT.

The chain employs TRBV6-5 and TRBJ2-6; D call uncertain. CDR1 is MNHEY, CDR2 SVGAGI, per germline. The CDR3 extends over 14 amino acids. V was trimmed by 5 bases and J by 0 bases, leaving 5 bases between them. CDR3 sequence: CASSRNSGANVLTF. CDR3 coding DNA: TGTGCCAGCAGTCGAAACTCTGGGGCCAACGTCCTGACTTTC.

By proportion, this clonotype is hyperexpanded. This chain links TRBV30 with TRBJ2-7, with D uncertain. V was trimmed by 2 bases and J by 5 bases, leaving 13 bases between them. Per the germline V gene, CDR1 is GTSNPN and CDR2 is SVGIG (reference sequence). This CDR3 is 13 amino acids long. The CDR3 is CAWSRPPDHEQYF. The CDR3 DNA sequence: TGTGCCTGGAGTCGTCCACCCGACCACGAGCAGTACTTC.

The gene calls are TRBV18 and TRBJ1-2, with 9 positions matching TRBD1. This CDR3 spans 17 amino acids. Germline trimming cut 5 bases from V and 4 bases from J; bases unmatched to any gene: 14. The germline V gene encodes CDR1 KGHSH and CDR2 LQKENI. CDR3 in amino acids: CASSSISGTGNLYGYTF. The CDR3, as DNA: TGTGCCAGCTCATCGATTTCCGGGACAGGGAATCTCTATGGCTACACCTTC.

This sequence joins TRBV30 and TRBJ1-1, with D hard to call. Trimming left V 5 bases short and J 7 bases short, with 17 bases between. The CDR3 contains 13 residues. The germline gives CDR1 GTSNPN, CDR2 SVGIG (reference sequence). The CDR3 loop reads CAWLRPPILEAFF. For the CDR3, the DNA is TGTGCCTGGTTGAGACCTCCGATTCTTGAAGCTTTCTTT.